This T cell receptor beta chain came from a study of blood T cell repertoires in COVID-19. In the study overall: The cDNA or gDNA used as material had been derived from T cells, B-cell-depleted T cells, or PBMCs.

Participant age was roughly 18 to 95 years, and participants resided in approximately 25 US areas. Cohort placement rested on clinical history that participants reported themselves. Per the study methods: Scientists estimated how many nucleated cells there were by amplifying reference gene primers. Profiling relied on immunoSEQ multiplex PCR, and the TCRdb table lists in-frame clones only, not all of them. V, J and clone size were drawn from that table, and D and trimming were deduced from the DNA. The sample has around 250,000 clones, 80% to 90% seen once; the top ten hold approximately 4%. Germline CDR1 is SQVTM and CDR2 is ANQGSEA. V lost 4 bases and J lost 5; bases outside the gene matches: 12. The CDR3 sequence is 15 residues long.

Sequenced: PBMCs or T cells enriched from blood (not recorded which). The origin of this receptor is a woman aged 25 to 45 with acute COVID-19. The chain uses TRBV29-1 and TRBJ2-5; TRBD2 matches 8 bases. DNA for the CDR3: TGCAGCGTTGGCCTGGGGCTATCGGGAGGGGAGACCCAGTACTTC. It is translated as CSVGLGLSGGETQYF. The full variable domain, its missing parts supplied by reference TRBV29-1 and TRBJ2-5, is SAVISQKPSRDICQRGTSLTIQCQVDSQVTMMFWYRQQPGQSLTLIATANQGSEATYESGFVIDKFPISRPNLTFSTLTVSNMSPEDSSIYLCSVGLGLSGGETQYFGPGTRLLVL.